The sequence of this TCR beta chain was determined in a study of human T cells and chemical hapten exposure. Study information: Sensitization employed 2% DPC on approximately 2 cm by approximately 2 cm of upper inner arm skin.

Germline loops: CDR1 SNHLY, CDR2 FYNNEI. The CDR3 is 13 residues long. V was trimmed by 7 bases and J by 3 bases, leaving 9 bases between them. The library attached unique molecular identifiers to individual cDNA molecules. One entry per CDR3 protein, called by TCRdb with MiXCR from the RACE reads. The table shows roughly 260,000 distinct CDR3 sequences, with around 9.3% occurring only once. The time point is: pre-sensitization, week 0. Treatment described: therapeutic diphenylcyclopropenone sensitization with weekly scalp DPC. The sequencing here drew on whole blood, taken in connection with sensitization to the hapten diphenylcyclopropenone (DPC). The TCR was taken from a woman aged 40 to 50 with alopecia areata. Some clones in this sample may be carry-over from other donors' samples. V is TRBV2 and J is TRBJ2-2, with D uncertain. The CDR3 coding sequence is TGTGCCAGCAAAGGCACCCACACCGGGGAGCTGTTTTTT. Its protein is CASKGTHTGELFF.